This T cell receptor (beta chain) was recorded in a study of Graves' ophthalmopathy and Graves' hyperthyroidism. Across the study: No treatment had been given when peripheral blood was collected at initial diagnosis.

Amplification targeted the TCR beta CDR3 regions, with RNA transcripts as the source material. The first round was an RT-PCR with HTBI primers, and the second round was a multiplex PCR. TCRdb redid the calling of the multiplex PCR reads with MiXCR, one entry per CDR3 protein. Seen here are 650,000 to 800,000 distinct CDR3 sequences, approximately 39% observed once, and the top ten hold roughly 3%. Moderately to severely active ophthalmopathy under 3 months, CAS at least 3, NOSPECS at least 4. Physicians reached a diagnosis by relying on clinical symptoms, serum thyroxine, TRAb, thyroid ultrasound and orbital computed tomography. This clonotype showed up just a few times. What it binds is unknown. Trimming removed 0 bases at V and 2 bases at J, with 13 bases between. This CDR3 contains 16 residues. CDR1 and CDR2 from the germline V gene are LGHNA and YSLEER. Study-wide results and caveats: Among expanded thyroid clonotypes above 0.001 frequency, most also occurred in blood.

The TCR comes from an adult man with Graves' ophthalmopathy. This chain connects TRBV4-3 to TRBJ1-1; D gene uncertain. The sequenced material came from peripheral blood. The CDR3 coding sequence is TGCGCCAGCAGCCAAGATTCGGGCAGTTTTAACACTGAAGCTTTCTTT. Its translation: CASSQDSGSFNTEAFF.